This T cell receptor beta chain emerged from a study of cytomegalovirus exposure and HLA in healthy donors. Study outcomes and limitations: Listed as cytomegalovirus-associated were 164 TCR beta chains.

Note on this clone: Its antigen is unknown.

V lost 3 bases and J lost 3, with 15 bases in between. CDR1 and CDR2 (germline): SGHRS, YFSETQ. The CDR3 contains 15 residues. Primers for the PCR totalled 60 Vbeta and 13 Jbeta. The method was immunoSEQ multiplex PCR; TCRdb's version includes in-frame clones alone and lacks a portion of them. The repertoire has about 190,000 clones, 60% to 85% of them found once; the top ten carry 1.1%. This chain connects TRBV5-1 to TRBJ1-1, with D possibly TRBD1 on 5 matching bases. The sample taken for sequencing was PBMCs. The clonotype originates from a woman aged 40 to 50 in good health and CMV-seronegative. As DNA, the CDR3 is TGCGCCAGCAGCTGGGGGGGATCCCGGGACACTGAAGCTTTCTTT. Its protein product is CASSWGGSRDTEAFF.